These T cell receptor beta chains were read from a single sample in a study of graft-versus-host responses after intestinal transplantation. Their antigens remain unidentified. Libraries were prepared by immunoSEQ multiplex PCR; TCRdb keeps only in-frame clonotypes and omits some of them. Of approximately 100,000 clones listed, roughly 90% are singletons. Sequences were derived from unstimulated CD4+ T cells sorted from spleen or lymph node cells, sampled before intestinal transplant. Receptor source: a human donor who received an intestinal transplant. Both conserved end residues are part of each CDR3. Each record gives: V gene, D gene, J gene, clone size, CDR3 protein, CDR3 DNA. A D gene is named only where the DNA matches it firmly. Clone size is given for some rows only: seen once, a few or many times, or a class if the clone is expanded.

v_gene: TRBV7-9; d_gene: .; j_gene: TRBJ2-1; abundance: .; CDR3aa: CASSLARSSYNEQFF; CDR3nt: TGTGCCAGCAGCTTAGCTAGAAGCTCCTACAATGAGCAGTTCTTC
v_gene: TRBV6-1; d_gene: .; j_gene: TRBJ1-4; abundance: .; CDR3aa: CASSEALSVNEKLFF; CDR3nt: TGTGCCAGCAGTGAAGCGCTGTCAGTCAATGAAAAACTGTTTTTT
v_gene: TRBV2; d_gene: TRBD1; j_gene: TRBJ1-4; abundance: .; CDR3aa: CATTGTGEKLFF; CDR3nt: TGTGCCACCACCGGGACAGGCGAAAAACTGTTTTTT
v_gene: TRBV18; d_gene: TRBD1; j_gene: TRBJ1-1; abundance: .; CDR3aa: CASSPYDRVGTEAFF; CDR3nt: TGTGCCAGCTCACCATACGACAGGGTTGGCACTGAAGCTTTCTTT
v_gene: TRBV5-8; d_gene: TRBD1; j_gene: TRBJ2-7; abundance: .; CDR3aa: CASSRRPGTGAYEQYF; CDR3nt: TGTGCCAGCAGCCGGCGACCCGGGACAGGGGCCTACGAGCAGTACTTC
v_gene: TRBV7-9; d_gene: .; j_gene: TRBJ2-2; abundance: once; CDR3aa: CASSFLTATGELFF; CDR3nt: TGTGCCAGCAGCTTTCTAACAGCCACCGGGGAGCTGTTTTTT
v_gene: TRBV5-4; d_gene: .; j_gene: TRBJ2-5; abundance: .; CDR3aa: CASSLAPDGKNQETQYF; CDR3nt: TGTGCCAGCAGCTTGGCCCCGGACGGGAAGAACCAAGAGACCCAGTACTTC
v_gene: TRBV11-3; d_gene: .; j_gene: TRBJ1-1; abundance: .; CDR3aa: CASSLGKTREAFF; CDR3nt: TGTGCCAGCAGCTTAGGGAAGACTAGAGAAGCTTTCTTT
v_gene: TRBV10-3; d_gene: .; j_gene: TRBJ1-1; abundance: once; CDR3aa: CATQTGTENTEAFF; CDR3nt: TGTGCCACCCAAACAGGGACCGAGAACACTGAAGCTTTCTTT
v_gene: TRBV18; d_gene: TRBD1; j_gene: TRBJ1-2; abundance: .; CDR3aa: CASSPPGQGEGYGYTF; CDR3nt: TGTGCCAGCTCACCACCTGGACAGGGGGAAGGGTATGGCTACACCTTC
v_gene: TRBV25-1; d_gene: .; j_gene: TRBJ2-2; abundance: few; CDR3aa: CASSEVGSFRELFF; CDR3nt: TGTGCCAGCAGTGAAGTGGGCTCCTTCCGAGAGCTGTTTTTT
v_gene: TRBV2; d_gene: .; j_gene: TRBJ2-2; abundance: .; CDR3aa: CASKGGANTGELFF; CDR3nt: TGTGCCAGCAAGGGGGGGGCGAACACCGGGGAGCTGTTTTTT
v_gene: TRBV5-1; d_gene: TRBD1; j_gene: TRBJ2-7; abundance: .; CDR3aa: CASSWDRAPSYEQYF; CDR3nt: TGCGCCAGCAGCTGGGACAGGGCCCCGTCCTACGAGCAGTACTTC
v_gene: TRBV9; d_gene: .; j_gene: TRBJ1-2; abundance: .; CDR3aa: CASNDQGYGYTF; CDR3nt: TGTGCCAGCAACGACCAGGGGTATGGCTACACCTTC
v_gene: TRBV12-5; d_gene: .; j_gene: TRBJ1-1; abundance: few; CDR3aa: CASGLGQGNTEAFF; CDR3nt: TGTGCTAGTGGTTTGGGCCAGGGGAACACTGAAGCTTTCTTT
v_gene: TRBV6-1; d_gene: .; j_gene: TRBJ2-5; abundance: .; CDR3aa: CASSEAVQGRSGETQYF; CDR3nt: TGTGCCAGCAGTGAAGCGGTTCAGGGCCGATCTGGGGAGACCCAGTACTTC
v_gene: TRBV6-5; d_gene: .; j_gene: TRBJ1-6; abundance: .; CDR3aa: CASNSYNSPLHF; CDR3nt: TGTGCCAGCAACTCTTATAATTCACCCCTCCACTTT
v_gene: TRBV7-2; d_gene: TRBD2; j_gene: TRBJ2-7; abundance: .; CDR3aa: CASSLTSGGKSSYEQYF; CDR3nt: TGTGCCAGCAGCTTAACTAGCGGGGGAAAAAGCTCCTACGAGCAGTACTTC
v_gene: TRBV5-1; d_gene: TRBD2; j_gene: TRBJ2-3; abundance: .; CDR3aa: CASSFSAGRTDTQYF; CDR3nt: TGCGCCAGCAGCTTTTCAGCGGGGCGCACAGATACGCAGTATTTT
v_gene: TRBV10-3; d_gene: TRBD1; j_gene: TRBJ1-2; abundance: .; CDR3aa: CAIRGQDLNYGYTF; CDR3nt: TGTGCCATCAGAGGACAGGACCTTAACTATGGCTACACCTTC
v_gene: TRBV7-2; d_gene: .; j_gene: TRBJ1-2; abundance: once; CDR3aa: CASSSRQYYGYTF; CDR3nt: TGTGCCAGCAGCTCGCGACAGTACTATGGCTACACCTTC
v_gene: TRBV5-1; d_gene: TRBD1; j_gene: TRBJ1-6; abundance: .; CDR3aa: CASSLQGGVGSPLHF; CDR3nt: TGCGCCAGCAGCCTTCAAGGGGGCGTGGGATCACCCCTCCACTTT
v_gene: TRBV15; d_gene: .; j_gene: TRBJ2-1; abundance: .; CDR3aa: CATSRASVQPYNEQFF; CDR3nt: TGTGCCACCAGCAGGGCTAGCGTCCAGCCCTACAATGAGCAGTTCTTC
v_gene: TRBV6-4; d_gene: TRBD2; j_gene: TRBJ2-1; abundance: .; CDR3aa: CASGRSPGLANNEQFF; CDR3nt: TGTGCCAGCGGCAGGTCACCGGGACTAGCCAACAATGAGCAGTTCTTC
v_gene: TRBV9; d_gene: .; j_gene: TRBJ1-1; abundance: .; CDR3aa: CASSAELGGGTEAFF; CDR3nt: TGTGCCAGCAGCGCAGAACTTGGGGGGGGCACTGAAGCTTTCTTT
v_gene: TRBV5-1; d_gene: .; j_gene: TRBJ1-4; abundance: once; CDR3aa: CASSLVGAANEKLFF; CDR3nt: TGCGCCAGCAGCTTGGTTGGGGCCGCAAATGAAAAACTGTTTTTT
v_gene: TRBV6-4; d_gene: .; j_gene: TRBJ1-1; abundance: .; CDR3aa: CASSATVNTEAFF; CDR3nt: TGTGCCAGCAGTGCGACAGTGAACACTGAAGCTTTCTTT